Listed below are T cell receptor beta chains from one sample, sequenced in a study of CD8+CD57+ T cells in acquired aplastic anemia. TCRdb passed the reads through MiXCR, listing each CDR3 protein once. The profile shows 100,000 to 120,000 distinct CDR3 sequences, roughly 51% of them singletons. Sequencing was done on a sample of sorted CD4+, CD8+, or CD8+CD57+ T cells (not recorded which) from PBMCs. These receptors were taken from a human donor in good health, serving as a control. Both conserved end residues are part of each CDR3. Fields, in order: D gene, V gene, J gene, clone size, CDR3 DNA, CDR3 protein. The D gene is left open where the match is weak. Some rows mark clone size as missing; the rest say once, few, many or name a class of expanded clone.

>TRBD1|TRBV2|TRBJ2-5|many
TGTGCCAGCAGTAATGGACAGGGAGAGACCCAGTACTTC
CASSNGQGETQYF
>TRBD2|TRBV7-2|TRBJ2-5|NA
TGTGCCAGCAGCACAAGACTAGCGGTACAAGAGACCCAGTACTTC
CASSTRLAVQETQYF
>TRBD1|TRBV27|TRBJ1-5|many
TGTGCCAGCAGTCCCCAGGGGGACAATCAGCCCCAGCATTTT
CASSPQGDNQPQHF
>TRBD1|TRBV28|TRBJ1-2|many
TGTGCCAGCAGTGCGCCGGGACAGAGCATGTCCTATGGCTACACCTTC
CASSAPGQSMSYGYTF
>NA|TRBV24-1|TRBJ2-3|few
TGTGCCACCAGCGCCGGTGATACGCAGTATTTT
CATSAGDTQYF
>NA|TRBV2|TRBJ2-1|NA
TGTGCCAGCAGTCCGCCCGGGATTGAGCAGTTCTTC
CASSPPGIEQFF
>TRBD1|TRBV13|TRBJ1-2|many
TGTGCCAGCAGCTCCGGGACAGGCGATGGCTACACCTTC
CASSSGTGDGYTF
>NA|TRBV10-2|TRBJ1-2|NA
TGCGCCAGCAGCCAAGCAAAGGCTAGCGGGGGCTACACCTTC
CASSQAKASGGYTF
>TRBD1|TRBV7-3|TRBJ1-2|NA
TGTGCCAGCAGCTTAGGCTTGGGACAGGGGGAAGGCTACACCTTC
CASSLGLGQGEGYTF
>NA|TRBV7-2|TRBJ2-3|once
TGTGCCAGCAGCTTAGTTGGGCAGACAGATACGCAGTATTTT
CASSLVGQTDTQYF
>TRBD1|TRBV20-1|TRBJ1-5|NA
TGCAGTGCTGGACAGGACAGCAATCAGCCCCAGCATTTT
CSAGQDSNQPQHF
>TRBD1|TRBV25-1|TRBJ2-1|NA
TGTGTCAGCAGGGACAGGGGAATTAACACTGAAGCTTTCTTC
CVSRDRGINTEAFF
>TRBD1|TRBV24-1|TRBJ1-2|NA
TGTGCCACCAGTGATCCTCCAGGGGGACTGTCTATCTATGGCTACACCTTC
CATSDPPGGLSIYGYTF
>TRBD1|TRBV4-3|TRBJ2-3|NA
TGCGCCAGCAGCCAGGGGACAGGATCGCTCACAGATACGCAGTATTTT
CASSQGTGSLTDTQYF
>TRBD1|TRBV11-1|TRBJ1-1|NA
TGTGCCAGCAGCTTAGTGGGGACAGGGGTGAGCACTGAAGCTTTCTTT
CASSLVGTGVSTEAFF
>NA|TRBV9|TRBJ1-2|NA
TGTGCCAGCAGCGTAGGGGTCGGGTTCGGCTACACCTTC
CASSVGVGFGYTF
>NA|TRBV3-1|TRBJ1-2|NA
TGTGCCAGCAGCCAAGATGAGCGAGGGGCTAACTATGGCTACACCTTC
CASSQDERGANYGYTF
>TRBD1|TRBV29-1|TRBJ1-2|once
TGCAGCGTCCCAGACAGGGGCCAATATGGCTACACCTTC
CSVPDRGQYGYTF
>NA|TRBV19|TRBJ1-2|many
TGTGCCAGTAGTATGGGAGAGAACTATGGCTACACCTTC
CASSMGENYGYTF
>TRBD2|TRBV24-1|TRBJ2-3|few
TGTGCCACCAGTGACATCCTAGCGGGGGGCCCAGATACGCAGTATTTT
CATSDILAGGPDTQYF
>NA|TRBV27|TRBJ1-5|many
TGTGCCAGCAGGGTTTCCCTTAATCAGCCCCAGCATTTT
CASRVSLNQPQHF
>NA|TRBV9|TRBJ1-6|many
TGTGCCAGCAGCGTAGCTTTTGTCCTAAATTGCTTT
CASSVAFVLNCF
>NA|TRBV7-2|TRBJ2-3|NA
TGTGCCAGCAGCTTAGCGCGGGGCCTCGGCACAGATACGCAGTATTTT
CASSLARGLGTDTQYF
>NA|TRBV29-1|TRBJ2-3|NA
TGCAGCGTTGGAGGAAGCGGGAGCACAGATACGCAGTATTTT
CSVGGSGSTDTQYF
>TRBD2|TRBV13|TRBJ2-7|NA
TGTGCCAGCAGCCCCCGGGGGACTAGCATACACGAGCAGTACTTC
CASSPRGTSIHEQYF
>NA|TRBV11-1|TRBJ1-1|few
TGTGCCAGCAGCTTAGCGCGGGGCAAGGACACTGAAGCTTTCTTT
CASSLARGKDTEAFF
>NA|TRBV24-1|TRBJ2-7|NA
TGTGCCACCAGTGATCGCGATTCCAGCGAGCAGTACTTC
CATSDRDSSEQYF
>NA|TRBV10-3|TRBJ1-1|few
TGTGCCAGCCCTACAGGGCGAACTGAAGCTTTCTTT
CASPTGRTEAFF
>NA|TRBV7-9|TRBJ1-6|many
TGTGCCGGGGCTAGGGCTTCCCCTTCACCCCTCCACTTT
CAGARASPSPLHF
>TRBD2|TRBV9|TRBJ2-2|many
TGTGCCAGCGGGACTAGCGTTACGGCCGGGGAGCTGTTTTTT
CASGTSVTAGELFF
>NA|TRBV7-6|TRBJ1-1|many
TGTGCCAGCAGCTTATACGCAGAGAACACTGAAGCTTTCTTT
CASSLYAENTEAFF
>TRBD2|TRBV7-8|TRBJ2-3|NA
TGTGCCAGCAGCTTAGAGCTAGCGGGGGGGCCGTTTCCAGATACGCAGTATTTT
CASSLELAGGPFPDTQYF
>TRBD2|TRBV6-1|TRBJ2-5|many
TGTGCCAGCAGGGTAGCGGGGGAAGAAGAGACCCAGTACTTC
CASRVAGEEETQYF
>NA|TRBV10-1|TRBJ2-7|NA
TGCGCGAGGAAGACAGACACCGAGCAGTACTTC
CARKTDTEQYF
>NA|TRBV20-1|TRBJ2-7|many
TGCAGTGCTAGGGACGTCTCCTACGAGCAGTACTTC
CSARDVSYEQYF
>NA|TRBV2|TRBJ1-2|once
TGTGCCAGCCCGGGGCCGGGGTATGGCTACACCTTC
CASPGPGYGYTF
>NA|TRBV2|TRBJ2-5|NA
TGTGCCAGCAGGAACAGGGCCGGGGAGACCCAGTACTTC
CASRNRAGETQYF
>NA|TRBV12-3/TRBV12-4|TRBJ1-2|many
TGTGCCAGCAGAGAAGGACAGACACGCTATGGCTACACCTTC
CASREGQTRYGYTF
>NA|TRBV7-6|TRBJ1-1|many
TGTGCCAGCACCCCCTCAACAGGCATGAACACTGAAGCTTTCTTT
CASTPSTGMNTEAFF
>TRBD1|TRBV6-1|TRBJ2-1|NA
TGTGCCAGCTCAGGGGGCAAAGGCGATGATGAGCAGTTCTTC
CASSGGKGDDEQFF
>TRBD2|TRBV19|TRBJ2-2|NA
TGTGCCAGTAGAAACCTAGCGGCAAACACCGGGGAGCTGTTTTTT
CASRNLAANTGELFF
>NA|TRBV10-3|TRBJ2-3|NA
TGTGCCAGCAGTTACTCGACAGACTCACATACGTGGTATTTT
CASSYSTDSHTWYF
>NA|TRBV2|TRBJ2-7|once
TGTGCCAGCAGTGTTGGGGGACGGCAGCTCTACGAGCAGTACTTC
CASSVGGRQLYEQYF
>TRBD1|TRBV25-1|TRBJ1-2|NA
TGTGCCAGCAGTAAGACAGGGTCGGCGCGTGGCTACACCTTC
CASSKTGSARGYTF
>TRBD2|TRBV4-1|TRBJ2-3|NA
TGTGCCAGTAGCGGACTAGCGGAAACAGATACGCAGTATTTT
CASSGLAETDTQYF
>TRBD2|TRBV6-2/TRBV6-3|TRBJ2-3|few
TGTGCCAGCGGAATAGCGGGGGGGTCAGATACGCAGTATTTT
CASGIAGGSDTQYF
>NA|TRBV10-2|TRBJ1-2|NA
TGCGCCAGCAGTGAGGCGGACGGCTATGGCTACACCTTC
CASSEADGYGYTF
>NA|TRBV7-2|TRBJ2-5|NA
TGTGCCAGCAGCTTGAGTCAGTTAGAGACCCAGTACTTC
CASSLSQLETQYF
>NA|TRBV4-1|TRBJ2-7|many
TGCGCCAGCAGCCAAGAGGTGTCGCGGCAGGGACCCTCCTACGAGCAGTACTTC
CASSQEVSRQGPSYEQYF
>TRBD2|TRBV15|TRBJ2-7|NA
TGTGCCACCAGCAGAGATCGGGCGGGGGGGTTGTACGAGCAGTACTTC
CATSRDRAGGLYEQYF